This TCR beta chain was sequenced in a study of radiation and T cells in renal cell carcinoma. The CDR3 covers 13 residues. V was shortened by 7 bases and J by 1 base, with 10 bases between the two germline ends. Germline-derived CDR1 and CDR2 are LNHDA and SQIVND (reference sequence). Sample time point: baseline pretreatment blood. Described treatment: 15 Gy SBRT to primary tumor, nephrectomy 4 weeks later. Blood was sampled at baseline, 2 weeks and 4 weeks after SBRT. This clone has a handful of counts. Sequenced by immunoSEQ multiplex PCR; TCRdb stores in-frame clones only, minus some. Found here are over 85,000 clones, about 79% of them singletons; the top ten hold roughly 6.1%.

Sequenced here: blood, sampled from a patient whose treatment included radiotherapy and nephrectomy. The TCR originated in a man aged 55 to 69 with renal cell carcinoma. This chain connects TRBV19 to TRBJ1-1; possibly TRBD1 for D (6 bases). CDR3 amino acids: CASNMGQNTEAFF. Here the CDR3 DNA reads TGTGCCAGTAATATGGGACAGAACACTGAAGCTTTCTTT.